This T cell receptor (beta chain) originates from a study of cytomegalovirus exposure and HLA in healthy donors. The overall study: Earlier, 110 million or so unique TCR beta sequences were recovered from roughly 170 million T cells by an analysis. Study-wide findings and caveats: For TCR beta chains, V- and J-gene trimming was later linked to a missense DCLRE1C variant. TCR beta sequences reportedly predicted most subjects' HLA-A and HLA-B alleles accurately.

PCR amplification relied on 60 Vbeta primers (plus 13 Jbeta primers). Here immunoSEQ multiplex PCR was the method, and the copy in TCRdb shows in-frame clones only, minus some. The sample shows over 40,000 clones, 65% to 80% of them seen only once. Turning to this clone: What it binds is unknown.

The CDR3 length is 13 residues. The germline V gene has CDR1 SGHKS and CDR2 YYEKEE (reference sequence). Trimming pared 3 bases from V and 4 bases from J, leaving 11 bases between. This chain uses TRBV5-5 with TRBJ2-7; TRBD1 is a possible D gene (6 bases). The receptor was isolated from a man under 40 in good health and CMV-seronegative. Sequences were obtained from PBMCs. This CDR3 is CASSSGVRYEQYF. CDR3 coding DNA: TGTGCCAGCAGCTCAGGGGTTCGGTACGAGCAGTACTTC.